Reported below is one T cell receptor beta chain. The source of the sample is a study of control samples from healthy donors and cancer patients. V trimming: 2 bases; J trimming: 1 base; junction bases outside the gene matches: 3. The CDR3 has 14 residues. Germline V lookup: CDR1 GTSNPN, CDR2 SVGIG (reference sequence). The method was immunoSEQ multiplex PCR; TCRdb's version includes in-frame clones alone and lacks a portion of them. Here the sample spans approximately 60,000 clones, approximately 85% being singletons. The chain uses TRBV30 and TRBJ1-1, with 8 positions matching TRBD1. The clonotype was recovered from a man between 35 and 55 years old in good health. The sequencing input was blood. The CDR3 is CAWSIRGRNTEAFF. The CDR3 nucleotides read TGTGCCTGGAGTATCAGGGGGCGGAACACTGAAGCTTTCTTT.